Presented here are 17 T cell receptor beta chains from one specimen sequenced in a study of blood T cell repertoires in COVID-19. Sequencing used immunoSEQ multiplex PCR; TCRdb keeps in-frame clones, though not all of them. The top ten hold 5% to 7.5% of the sample, which has roughly 200,000 clones, approximately 85% seen once. Sequenced material: PBMCs or T cells enriched from blood (not recorded which). These receptors originate from a man between 40 and 49 years old who had recovered from COVID-19.

This chain connects TRBV30 to TRBJ2-1; 9 bases map to TRBD2. Unmatched junction bases numbered 2, after V lost 2 bases and J lost 3 bases. The germline gives CDR1 GTSNPN, CDR2 SVGIG (reference sequence). The CDR3 has 14 residues. CDR3 in amino acids: CAWSSGGFYNEQFF. In DNA, the CDR3 is TGTGCCTGGAGTAGCGGGGGGTTCTACAATGAGCAGTTCTTC.

The J gene is TRBJ2-7, the V gene TRBV23-1; 7 positions match TRBD1. TRBV23-1 qualifies as an ORF whose function is uncertain. Trimming at V came to 0 bases and at J to 0 bases, leaving 2 bases not matched to a gene. The CDR3 is 15 amino acids. The DNA for the CDR3 is TGCGCCAGCAGTCAATCGAGGGGGCCCTCCTACGAGCAGTACTTC. Its protein product is CASSQSRGPSYEQYF.

This chain joins TRBV6-2 or TRBV6-3 and TRBJ1-1; TRBD1 matches 7 bases. This CDR3 is 13 amino acids long. The trim removed 5 bases at V and 5 bases at J, leaving 5 bases unmatched. Germline values: CDR1 MNHEY, CDR2 SVGEGT. CDR3 DNA sequence: TGTGCCAGCAGTGCCGACAGGGTTACTGAAGCTTTCTTT. This translates into CASSADRVTEAFF.

The chain uses TRBV27 and TRBJ1-1; 8 bases align to TRBD1. There are 16 residues in the CDR3. V shed 3 bases and J 4 bases; nucleotides not matched to a gene: 10. Per the germline V gene, CDR1 is MNHEY and CDR2 is SMNVEV (reference sequence). CDR3 bases: TGTGCCAGCAGTTTTAAACAGGGGGTGTTGGTCACTGAAGCTTTCTTT. Protein: CASSFKQGVLVTEAFF.

V and J are TRBV5-1 and TRBJ2-7, with TRBD2 matching over 9 bases. This CDR3 has 15 residues. Per the germline V gene, CDR1 is SGHRS and CDR2 is YFSETQ. Unmatched junction bases numbered 6, after V lost 1 base and J lost 4 bases. This CDR3 is CASSLSSGAKYEQYF. The DNA for the CDR3 is TGCGCCAGCAGCTTGTCTAGCGGGGCTAAGTACGAGCAGTACTTC.

The chain has TRBV5-4 and TRBJ2-3, with 8 bases matching TRBD2. V shed 5 bases and J 0 bases; nucleotides not matched to a gene: 8. Germline values: CDR1 SGHNT, CDR2 YYREEE (reference sequence). This CDR3 has 16 residues. CDR3: CASSPGGGPSTDTQYF. CDR3 sequence (DNA): TGTGCCAGCAGTCCCGGGGGGGGGCCGAGCACAGATACGCAGTATTTT.

This chain joins TRBV30 and TRBJ1-5, with TRBD1 matching over 8 bases. J lost 4 bases, V lost 3 bases, and 8 bases had no gene match. The CDR3 is 15 amino acids. CDR1 GTSNPN and CDR2 SVGIG come from the germline V gene (reference sequence). The CDR3 loop is CAWSGRRQGNQPQHF. DNA of the CDR3: TGTGCCTGGAGCGGTCGTAGACAGGGGAATCAGCCCCAGCATTTT.

This clone appeared many times. V usage is TRBV27 and J usage is TRBJ2-7; the match to TRBD1 covers 11 bases. CDR1 and CDR2 from the germline V gene are MNHEY and SMNVEV (reference sequence). The length of the CDR3 is 13 residues. V shed 5 bases and J 4 bases; nucleotides not matched to a gene: 1. The CDR3 sequence: CASSGTGGYEQYF. The CDR3 nucleotides are TGTGCCAGCAGTGGGACAGGGGGTTACGAGCAGTACTTC.

This chain uses TRBV24-1 with TRBJ1-2; D is perhaps TRBD1 (5 bases). This CDR3 region has 16 residues. Germline V gives CDR1 KGHDR, CDR2 SFDVKD. V dropped 2 bases and J dropped 1 base, with 13 bases sitting between them. CDR3 sequence reads: CATSDSAGLDNYGYTF. DNA for the CDR3: TGTGCCACCAGTGATTCCGCGGGGCTTGATAACTATGGCTACACCTTC.

CDR3 sequence (DNA): TGTGCCACCAGTGATTCCGTCCTCCGGGGCTACACCTTC. Translated, it gives CATSDSVLRGYTF. This chain joins TRBV24-1 and TRBJ1-2; no clear D. Germline lookup yields CDR1 KGHDR and CDR2 SFDVKD. The CDR3 spans 13 residues. V lost 2 bases to trimming and J lost 8 bases, with 11 bases between them.

The V and J genes are TRBV6-5 and TRBJ1-1; D is perhaps TRBD1 (6 bases). Germline values: CDR1 MNHEY, CDR2 SVGAGI. The CDR3 has 14 amino acids. V lost 6 bases, J lost 10 bases, and 21 bases lay in between. The CDR3 DNA reads TGTGCCAGCAGCTCCGGGACACCTCAGGGAGTAGCTTTCTTT. Amino acids: CASSSGTPQGVAFF.

V usage is TRBV6-1 and J usage is TRBJ2-5, with D possibly TRBD2 on 5 matching bases. V gave up 1 base and J gave up 5 bases, with 5 bases separating them. Germline lookup yields CDR1 MNHNS and CDR2 SASEGT. This CDR3 comprises 12 residues. CDR3 DNA: TGTGCCAGCAGTGAAGGAGGGGAGACCCAGTACTTC. This gives the protein CASSEGGETQYF.

This chain connects TRBV28 to TRBJ1-2, with 8 positions matching TRBD1. The CDR3 has 13 amino acids. In germline, CDR1 is MDHEN, CDR2 SYDVKM. V lost 3 bases to trimming and J lost 6 bases; unmatched junction nucleotides: 3. The CDR3 is CASSLGQANGYTF. The CDR3 nucleotides are TGTGCCAGCAGTTTGGGACAGGCGAATGGCTACACCTTC.

This clone was detected a few times. CDR3 protein: CASSAGTRNTEAFF. The CDR3 DNA is TGTGCCAGCAGCGCCGGGACTAGGAACACTGAAGCTTTCTTT. The chain combines TRBV7-9 with TRBJ1-1; TRBD1 is a possible D gene (5 bases). CDR1 and CDR2 from the germline V gene are SEHNR and FQNEAQ (reference sequence). CDR3 length equals 14 residues. Trimming shortened V by 5 bases and J by 1 base, and 11 bases separated the two germline ends.

V usage is TRBV7-2 and J usage is TRBJ1-1, with TRBD1 as a possible D gene (6 bases). V lost 1 base and J 6 bases, leaving 12 bases between the germline ends. The germline V gene has CDR1 SGHTA and CDR2 FQGNSA. This CDR3 has 14 amino acids. The CDR3 coding sequence is TGTGCCAGCAGCTTAGGTCAGGGGATGTCTGAAGCTTTCTTT. It specifies CASSLGQGMSEAFF. Complete variable domain (other parts from reference TRBV7-2 and TRBJ1-1): GAGVSQSPSNKVTEKGKDVELRCDPISGHTALYWYRQSLGQGLEFLIYFQGNSAPDKSGLPSDRFSAERTGGSVSTLTIQRTQQEDSAVYLCASSLGQGMSEAFFGQGTRLTVV.

The V call is TRBV24-1, the J call TRBJ2-6; no clear D. This CDR3 is 16 amino acids long. Trimming stripped 4 bases from V and 4 bases from J, with 13 bases between. Per the germline V gene, CDR1 is KGHDR and CDR2 is SFDVKD. The CDR3 protein is CATSETNSGGANVLTF. In DNA form, the CDR3 reads TGTGCCACCAGTGAGACCAACTCAGGAGGGGCCAACGTCCTGACTTTC.

The chain uses TRBV27 and TRBJ1-1; 7 bases map to TRBD1. CDR1 MNHEY and CDR2 SMNVEV come from the germline V gene (reference sequence). The length of the CDR3 is 14 residues. Unmatched junction bases numbered 8, after V lost 6 bases and J lost 4 bases. Here the CDR3 DNA reads TGTGCCAGCAGCCGTACGACAGGGTCCACTGAAGCTTTCTTT. It yields the protein CASSRTTGSTEAFF.